Following are 25 T cell receptor beta chains from one sample sequenced in a study of tumour-infiltrating T cells in Burkitt lymphoma. Sequencing used immunoSEQ multiplex PCR; TCRdb keeps in-frame clones, though not all of them. The sample consists of about 2,800 clones, 65% to 80% of them appearing once. The source material was tumor tissue. These receptors all come from a human donor with diffuse large B-cell lymphoma.

V is TRBV7-2 and J is TRBJ2-3; no definite D call. The CDR3 spans 19 residues. Germline CDR1 SGHTA, CDR2 FQGNSA. With 2 bases removed from V and 0 bases from J, the gap between germline ends came to 21 bases. The CDR3 DNA reads as TGTGCCAGCAGCTTAAGGTTAGGCAACAGACTGGCTAGCACAGATACGCAGTATTTT. This encodes CASSLRLGNRLASTDTQYF.

The gene calls are TRBV5-1 and TRBJ2-5; D is ambiguous. The V gene lost 5 bases and the J gene lost 2 bases, with 4 bases spanning the gap. The CDR3 contains 11 residues. The germline CDR1 and CDR2 sequences are SGHRS and YFSETQ. Here the CDR3 reads CASREQETQYF. The CDR3 DNA follows: TGCGCCAGCAGGGAACAAGAGACCCAGTACTTC.

V is TRBV25-1 and J is TRBJ2-1; no firm D call. Deletions cut 0 bases from V and 6 bases from J, with 6 bases between. Germline V CDR1 and CDR2: MGHDK, SYGVNS. The CDR3 contains 13 residues. CDR3 amino acids: CASSEYSRNEQFF. CDR3 nucleotides: TGTGCCAGCAGTGAATACAGTCGCAATGAGCAGTTCTTC.

The J gene is TRBJ1-1, the V gene TRBV29-1, with unresolved D. The CDR3 sequence is 10 residues long. The germline V gene has CDR1 SQVTM and CDR2 ANQGSEA. Between the trimmed V and J ends, which lost 3 bases and 3 bases, there was a span of 2 bases. The DNA for the CDR3 is TGCAGCGTTGAGTACACTGAAGCTTTCTTT. Translation: CSVEYTEAFF.

The V and J genes are TRBV18 and TRBJ2-1; TRBD2 matches at 11 bases. Losses at the gene ends were 5 bases for V and 3 bases for J; bases not matched to a gene: 3. Looked up from germline, CDR1 is KGHSH and CDR2 is LQKENI. This CDR3 comprises 15 residues. In DNA, the CDR3 is TGTGCCAGCTCAGTGGGACTAGCGGACTACAATGAGCAGTTCTTC. Its translation: CASSVGLADYNEQFF.

The chain combines TRBV4-2 with TRBJ2-5, with TRBD2 matching 9 bases. The end of the DNA is better explained by TRBJ2-7, so the J call may be wrong. The germline gives CDR1 LGHNA, CDR2 YNFKEQ. The CDR3 loop spans 17 amino acids. The CDR3 DNA reads TGTGCCAGCAGCCAAACGCGGGGAGCGGGAGGTGTCCACGAGCAGTACTTC. Its protein product is CASSQTRGAGGVHEQYF.

This clone is termed large. The chain has TRBV9 and TRBJ2-7; possibly TRBD1 or TRBD2 for D (5 bases each). Trimming left V 3 bases short and J 6 bases short, with 13 bases between. Germline CDR1 is SGDLS and CDR2 is YYNGEE. CDR3 length: 13 amino acids. For the CDR3, the DNA is TGTGCCAGCAGCGCGGGGTCAGGGACCGAGCAGTACTTC. Translating it yields CASSAGSGTEQYF.

Only one count was recorded for this clone. This chain uses TRBV15 with TRBJ2-7; 11 nucleotides line up with TRBD1. This CDR3 contains 14 residues. CDR1 is LNHNV and CDR2 is YYDKDF in the germline V gene (reference sequence). V lost 1 base to trimming and J lost 7 bases; unmatched junction nucleotides: 3. The CDR3 here is CATSRVGTGGEQYF. DNA for the CDR3: TGTGCCACCAGCAGAGTCGGGACAGGGGGGGAGCAGTACTTC.

The chain joins TRBV6-1 to TRBJ1-2, with TRBD1 matching over 7 bases. Germline-derived CDR1 and CDR2 are MNHNS and SASEGT. The V and J ends lost 9 bases and 4 bases, in that order; junction bases with no gene match: 11. The CDR3 extends over 14 amino acids. CDR3 nucleotides: TGTGCCAGTATCTTACAGGGGACTGGCTATGGCTACACCTTC. Its translation is CASILQGTGYGYTF.

The V and J genes are TRBV5-1 and TRBJ1-6; D not resolved. The germline V and J ends were trimmed by 2 bases and 7 bases, with 10 bases remaining between them. Germline assignment: CDR1 SGHRS and CDR2 YFSETQ. The length of the CDR3 is 14 residues. Here the CDR3 reads CASSLGFGNSPLHF. DNA of the CDR3: TGCGCCAGCAGCTTAGGTTTCGGGAATTCACCCCTCCACTTT.

J is TRBJ2-5 and V is TRBV5-6; TRBD2 matches at 7 bases. V lost 0 bases, J lost 5 bases, and 7 bases stayed unmatched. This CDR3 region has 15 residues. The V gene's germline CDR1 is SGHDT and CDR2 YYEEEE. CDR3 amino acids: CASSLEGLAEETQYF. The CDR3 nucleotides are TGTGCCAGCAGCTTGGAAGGTCTAGCGGAGGAGACCCAGTACTTC. Full variable domain (missing parts from reference TRBV5-6 and TRBJ2-5): DAGVTQSPTHLIKTRGQQVTLRCSPKSGHDTVSWYQQALGQGPQFIFQYYEEEERQRGNFPDRFSGHQFPNYSSELNVNALLLGDSALYLCASSLEGLAEETQYFGPGTRLLVL.

This sequence joins TRBV6-5 and TRBJ2-7; the match to TRBD2 covers 13 bases. Trimming cost V 5 bases and J 6 bases; bases outside gene matches: 7. Germline assignment: CDR1 MNHEY and CDR2 SVGAGI. This CDR3 is 15 amino acids long. The CDR3 here is CASSIPGLAGREQYF. In DNA form, the CDR3 reads TGTGCCAGCAGTATTCCGGGACTAGCGGGACGCGAGCAGTACTTC.

This clone appeared a single time. This rearrangement joins TRBV4-1 to TRBJ1-2; D ambiguous. V was shortened by 4 bases and J by 4 bases, with 13 bases between the two germline ends. Germline values: CDR1 MGHRA, CDR2 YSYEKL. The CDR3 is made up of 14 amino acids. CDR3 in amino acids: CASSPDISGYGYTF. CDR3 bases: TGCGCCAGCAGCCCAGATATATCAGGCTATGGCTACACCTTC.

The rearrangement links TRBV5-1 to TRBJ2-7, with unresolved D. The CDR3 sequence is 12 residues long. Germline V gene sequence: CDR1 SGHRS, CDR2 YFSETQ. V shed 4 bases and J shed 2 bases, with 7 bases lying between them. CDR3 coding DNA: TGCGCCAGCAGCCCTACCCCCTACGAGCAGTACTTC. It codes for CASSPTPYEQYF. Supplemented by reference TRBV5-1 and TRBJ2-7, the full variable domain reads KAGVTQTPRYLIKTRGQQVTLSCSPISGHRSVSWYQQTPGQGLQFLFEYFSETQRNKGNFPGRFSGRQFSNSRSEMNVSTLELGDSALYLCASSPTPYEQYFGPGTRLTVT.

V is TRBV6-1 and J is TRBJ2-7, with TRBD2 as a possible D gene (7 bases). V was clipped by 2 bases and J by 5 bases, with 13 bases between them. CDR1 and CDR2 (germline): MNHNS, SASEGT. The CDR3 is made up of 14 amino acids. CDR3 in amino acids: CASSERGAVNEQYF. The CDR3, as DNA: TGTGCCAGCAGTGAACGGGGGGCAGTAAACGAGCAGTACTTC.

V usage is TRBV6-6 and J usage is TRBJ2-7; 10 bases fit TRBD1. In germline, CDR1 is MNHNY, CDR2 SVGAGI (reference sequence). The CDR3 runs 16 residues. The J segment lost 3 bases and the V segment lost 2 bases, leaving 7 bases of the junction unmatched. In DNA form, the CDR3 reads TGTGCCAGCAGTTACGGGGCGACAGGGGGCGGCTACGAGCAGTACTTC. Translated: CASSYGATGGGYEQYF.

The rearrangement uses TRBV7-2 and TRBJ2-7; D ambiguous. Germline CDR1 is SGHTA and CDR2 is FQGNSA. The CDR3 contains 13 residues. Between the trimmed V and J ends, which lost 1 base and 3 bases, there was a span of 7 bases. The CDR3 nucleotides read TGTGCCAGCAGCTTAGGCGCGTTCTACGAGCAGTACTTC. It encodes CASSLGAFYEQYF.

The chain is built from TRBV15 and TRBJ2-4, with D unclear. Germline CDR1 reads LNHNV; CDR2 reads YYDKDF (reference sequence). Trimming shortened V by 2 bases and J by 0 bases, and 11 bases separated the two germline ends. The CDR3 has 16 residues. CDR3 in amino acids: CATSRPEGLAKNIQYF. The DNA for the CDR3 is TGTGCCACCAGCAGACCAGAAGGTCTAGCCAAAAACATTCAGTACTTC. The full variable domain, completed using reference TRBV15 and TRBJ2-4, is DAMVIQNPRYQVTQFGKPVTLSCSQTLNHNVMYWYQQKSSQAPKLLFHYYDKDFNNEADTPDNFQSRRPNTSFCFLDIRSPGLGDTAMYLCATSRPEGLAKNIQYFGAGTRLSVL.

The gene calls are TRBV19 and TRBJ2-7; tentatively, D is TRBD2 (6 bases). Trimming pared 4 bases from V and 7 bases from J, leaving 14 bases between. CDR1 is LNHDA, CDR2 SQIVND, per germline (reference sequence). The CDR3 length is 13 residues. The CDR3 sequence: CASSTSGGREQYF. The CDR3, as DNA: TGTGCCAGTAGTACCTCCGGGGGAAGGGAGCAGTACTTC.

This clone was counted between two and nine times. The chain has TRBV19 and TRBJ2-1, with D possibly matching TRBD2 (6 bases). Trimming removed 7 bases at V and 0 bases at J, with 16 bases between. Germline-derived CDR1 and CDR2 are LNHDA and SQIVND (reference sequence). CDR3 length equals 16 residues. CDR3 sequence reads: CASTQVAGSSYNEQFF. The DNA for the CDR3 is TGTGCCAGTACTCAGGTGGCGGGAAGCTCCTACAATGAGCAGTTCTTC.

This sequence joins TRBV29-1 and TRBJ1-1, with TRBD1 identical over 8 bases. CDR1 is SQVTM, CDR2 ANQGSEA, per germline. The CDR3 contains 13 residues. V trimming: 4 bases; J trimming: 5 bases; junction bases outside the gene matches: 6. CDR3 amino acids: CSVVLGQGTEAFF. CDR3 bases: TGCAGCGTTGTCCTTGGACAGGGAACTGAAGCTTTCTTT.

This clone has just one count. V is TRBV4-1 and J is TRBJ1-2; TRBD1 might be the D (6 bases). The V end lost 3 bases, the J end lost 2 bases, and 7 bases lay between the germline ends. Germline V gene data show CDR1 as MGHRA and CDR2 as YSYEKL. The CDR3 sequence is 13 residues long. Here the CDR3 DNA reads TGCGCCAGCAGCCAGACAGGAAACTATGGCTACACCTTC. Encoded protein: CASSQTGNYGYTF.

The chain carries TRBV18 and TRBJ1-1; 9 bases map to TRBD1. V shed 6 bases, J shed 5 bases, and the junction held 7 bases outside the gene matches. The germline gives CDR1 KGHSH, CDR2 LQKENI. CDR3 length: 14 residues. The CDR3 is CASSPGTGRTEAFF. The CDR3 nucleotides are TGTGCCAGCTCGCCCGGGACAGGGAGGACTGAAGCTTTCTTT.

J is TRBJ2-5 and V is TRBV7-2; the D call may be TRBD1 or TRBD2 (6 bases each). The CDR3 spans 14 residues. Germline V gives CDR1 SGHTA, CDR2 FQGNSA. V was pared by 8 bases and J by 3 bases, with 16 bases between. CDR3 in DNA: TGTGCCAGCCCGAGGGGGTGGGGGGAAGAGACCCAGTACTTC. This translates into CASPRGWGEETQYF.

The gene calls are TRBV7-9 and TRBJ2-7, with 7 bases matching TRBD1. The V segment lost 3 bases and the J segment 4 bases; nucleotides outside the gene matches: 6. CDR3 length equals 14 residues. Germline V gene lookup returns CDR1 SEHNR and CDR2 FQNEAQ (reference sequence). Here the CDR3 reads CASSFQGVMYEQYF. For the CDR3, the DNA is TGTGCCAGCAGCTTTCAGGGGGTGATGTACGAGCAGTACTTC.